This T cell receptor beta chain was retrieved from a study of cytomegalovirus exposure and HLA in healthy donors. TCRdb keeps only in-frame clones here, not all; method: immunoSEQ multiplex PCR. This sample has some 180,000 clones, with about three quarters found just once. V gave up 0 bases and J gave up 0 bases, with 6 bases separating them. The CDR3 length is 15 residues. Per germline, CDR1 SEHNR and CDR2 FQNEAQ (reference sequence). The rearrangement uses TRBV7-9 and TRBJ1-5, with a weak D call TRBD1 (5 bases). The TCR comes from a woman in her 30s in good health and CMV-seronegative. Sequencing used PBMCs. DNA of the CDR3: TGTGCCAGCAGCTTAGCAGGGGCTAGCAATCAGCCCCAGCATTTT. As protein: CASSLAGASNQPQHF.